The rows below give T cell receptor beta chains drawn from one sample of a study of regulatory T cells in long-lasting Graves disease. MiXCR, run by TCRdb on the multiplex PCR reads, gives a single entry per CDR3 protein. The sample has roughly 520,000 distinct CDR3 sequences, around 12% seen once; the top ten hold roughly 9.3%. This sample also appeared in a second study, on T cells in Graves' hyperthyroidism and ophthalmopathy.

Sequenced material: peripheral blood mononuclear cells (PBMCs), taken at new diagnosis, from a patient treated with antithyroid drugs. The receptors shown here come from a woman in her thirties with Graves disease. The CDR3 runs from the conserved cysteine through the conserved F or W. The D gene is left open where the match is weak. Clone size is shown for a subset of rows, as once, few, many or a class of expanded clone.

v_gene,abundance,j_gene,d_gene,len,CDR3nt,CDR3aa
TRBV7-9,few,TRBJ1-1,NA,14,TGTGCCAGCAGCGCGGCTGAGTCGGGCACTGAAGCTTTCTTT,CASSAAESGTEAFF
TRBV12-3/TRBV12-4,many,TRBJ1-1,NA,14,TGTGCCAGCAGTTTATCGGGATTGAACACTGAAGCTTTCTTT,CASSLSGLNTEAFF
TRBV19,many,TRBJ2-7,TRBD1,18,TGTGCCAGTAGTCCCGGGACAGGGACTACAATTTATAGCTACGAGCAGTACTTC,CASSPGTGTTIYSYEQYF
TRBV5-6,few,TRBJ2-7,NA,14,TGTGCCAGCAGCTTGGCCGACTCCTTGTACGAGCAGTACTTC,CASSLADSLYEQYF
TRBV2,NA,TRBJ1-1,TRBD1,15,TGTGCCAGCAGTTTTGTCGGACAGGGGGGCACTGAAGCTTTCTTT,CASSFVGQGGTEAFF
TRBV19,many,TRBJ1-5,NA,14,TGTGCCAGTAGTATGCTCCGGGAAAATCAGCCCCAGCATTTT,CASSMLRENQPQHF
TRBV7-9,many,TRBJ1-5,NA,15,TGTGCCAGCAGCTTTATGGGGCAGGGGAATCAGCCCCAGCATTTT,CASSFMGQGNQPQHF
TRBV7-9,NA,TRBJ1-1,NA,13,TGTGCCAGCAGCTCGACAGCGGGCACTGAAGCTTTCTTT,CASSSTAGTEAFF
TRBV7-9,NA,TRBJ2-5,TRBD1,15,TGTGCCAGCACAAGGGGACAGGGGTACCAAGAGACCCAGTACTTC,CASTRGQGYQETQYF
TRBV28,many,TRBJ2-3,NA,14,TGTGCCACCAGGCCCCCCGGCAGGGCGCCTACGCAGTATTTT,CATRPPGRAPTQYF
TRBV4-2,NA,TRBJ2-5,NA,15,TGTGCCAGCAGCCAAGAAGCCAACAGAGGAGGGACCCAGTACTTC,CASSQEANRGGTQYF
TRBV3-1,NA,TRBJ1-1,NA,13,TGTGCCAGCAGCCCCCTAGAGGGGGCTGAAGCTTTCTTT,CASSPLEGAEAFF
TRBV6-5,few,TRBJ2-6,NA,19,TGTGCCAGCAGTTCTCCGATGGGAGCTTCAGGAGCTGGGGCCAACGTCCTGACTTTC,CASSSPMGASGAGANVLTF
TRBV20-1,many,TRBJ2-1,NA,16,TGCAGTGCTAGAAAACGGGGAGGACCCCGGCTTAATGAGCAGTTCTTC,CSARKRGGPRLNEQFF
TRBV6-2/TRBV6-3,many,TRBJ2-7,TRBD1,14,TGTGCCAGCAGTACCGGGACAGGGGTGGACGAGCAGTACTTC,CASSTGTGVDEQYF
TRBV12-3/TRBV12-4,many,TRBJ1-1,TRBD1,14,TGCGCCAGCAGTAGACAGGGGTCGGGAACTGAAGCTTTCTTT,CASSRQGSGTEAFF
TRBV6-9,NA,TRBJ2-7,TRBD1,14,TGTGCCAGCAGTTACGACAGGGCTACCTACGAGCAGTACTTC,CASSYDRATYEQYF